This T cell receptor (beta chain) was captured by sequencing in a study of blood T cell repertoires in COVID-19. TCRdb keeps only in-frame clones here, not all; method: immunoSEQ multiplex PCR. Counted here are 250,000 to 400,000 clones, 88% occurring once; the ten biggest clones make up approximately 1.6%. CDR3 length equals 13 residues. With 5 bases clipped from V and 5 bases from J, the junction kept 6 bases outside the gene matches. Per germline, CDR1 SQVTM and CDR2 ANQGSEA. This chain joins TRBV29-1 and TRBJ2-5; 9 bases are a match to TRBD1. Sequencing used peripheral blood. The clonotype was recovered from a woman in her 30s with COVID-19, enrolled during active disease. In DNA form, the CDR3 reads TGCAGCGTTCCGACAGGGGGGACGGAGACCCAGTACTTC. Translation gives CSVPTGGTETQYF.